The rows below give T cell receptor beta chains drawn from one sample of a study of shared clonotypes between healthy human individuals. Repertoires were generated with immunoSEQ multiplex PCR, while TCRdb's copy carries only in-frame clones and drops some. This table has approximately 2.1 million clones, 85% to 95% appearing once. Sequencing was done on a sample of naive CD4+ T cells from PBMCs. These receptors were taken from a man aged 18-30 years in good health. Some clones in this sample may be carry-over from other donors' samples. Both conserved end residues are part of each CDR3. D genes are given only for firm matches. The size field is filled for only some rows; it gives once, few, many or a size class.

>-|TRBV6-5|-|TRBJ2-3
CASAMRTANTDTQYF
TGTGCCAGCGCCATGCGGACAGCCAACACAGATACGCAGTATTTT
>-|TRBV18|-|TRBJ2-5
CASSLQPTVQETQYF
TGTGCCAGCTCACTTCAACCGACAGTCCAAGAGACCCAGTACTTC
>-|TRBV7-3|-|TRBJ2-1
CASSLSAYYNEQFF
TGTGCCAGCAGCTTATCCGCTTACTACAATGAGCAGTTCTTC
>-|TRBV11-2|-|TRBJ1-5
CASSSSLLNQPQHF
TGTGCCAGCAGCTCCTCCCTACTGAATCAGCCCCAGCATTTT
>-|TRBV29-1|-|TRBJ2-7
CSVANRASYEQYF
TGCAGCGTTGCTAACAGGGCCTCCTACGAGCAGTACTTC
>TRBD2|TRBV27|-|TRBJ2-7
CASSFRLAGGYEQYF
TGTGCCAGCAGTTTTCGACTAGCGGGAGGTTACGAGCAGTACTTC
>-|TRBV7-9|-|TRBJ1-2
CASSPDGSYGYTF
TGTGCCAGCAGCCCAGATGGCAGCTATGGCTACACCTTC
>-|TRBV28|-|TRBJ1-2
CASSPKYGYTF
TGTGCCAGCAGTCCCAAGTATGGCTACACCTTC
>-|TRBV19|-|TRBJ2-5
CASSTEKQETQYF
TGTGCCAGTAGCACCGAGAAACAAGAGACCCAGTACTTC
>-|TRBV19|-|TRBJ2-5
CASSIGGARETQYF
TGTGCCAGTAGTATTGGGGGGGCTCGGGAGACCCAGTACTTC
>-|TRBV7-8|few|TRBJ1-1
CASSLGGEAFF
TGTGCCAGCAGCTTAGGTGGTGAAGCTTTCTTT
>-|TRBV5-4|-|TRBJ1-2
CASSVGTNYGYTF
TGTGCCAGCAGCGTCGGGACAAACTATGGCTACACCTTC
>TRBD1|TRBV6-6|-|TRBJ1-6
CASSPHRQGYNSPLHF
TGTGCCAGCAGCCCGCACAGACAGGGCTATAATTCACCCCTCCACTTT
>-|TRBV5-1|-|TRBJ2-3
CASSETDTQYF
TGCGCCAGCAGCGAAACAGATACGCAGTATTTT
>-|TRBV6-5|-|TRBJ2-5
CASSYARLGQETQYF
TGTGCCAGCAGTTACGCCCGACTGGGTCAAGAGACCCAGTACTTC
>-|TRBV28|-|TRBJ2-7
CASSLKDSEQYF
TGTGCCAGCAGTTTGAAGGATTCCGAGCAGTACTTC
>TRBD1|TRBV28|-|TRBJ1-2
CASSSTDRGLDGYTF
TGTGCCAGCAGTTCCACGGACAGGGGGCTTGACGGCTACACCTTC
>-|TRBV2|few|TRBJ1-1
CASRKTGPEAFF
TGTGCCAGCAGGAAGACAGGCCCTGAAGCTTTCTTT
>-|TRBV6-5|-|TRBJ2-7
CASSYRQPPAEQYF
TGTGCCAGCAGTTACCGGCAGCCACCGGCCGAGCAGTACTTC
>-|TRBV25-1|-|TRBJ1-1
CASSGTVGQGTEASF
-
>-|TRBV18|-|TRBJ1-1
CASSLGTSNTEAFF
TGTGCCAGCTCACTTGGGACATCGAACACTGAAGCTTTCTTT
>TRBD2|TRBV19|-|TRBJ2-3
CASTPGLAGSTDTQYF
TGTGCCAGTACCCCGGGACTAGCGGGAAGCACAGATACGCAGTATTTT
>-|TRBV28|-|TRBJ2-1
CASSLTGIYNEQFF
TGTGCCAGCAGTTTGACAGGCATCTACAATGAGCAGTTCTTC